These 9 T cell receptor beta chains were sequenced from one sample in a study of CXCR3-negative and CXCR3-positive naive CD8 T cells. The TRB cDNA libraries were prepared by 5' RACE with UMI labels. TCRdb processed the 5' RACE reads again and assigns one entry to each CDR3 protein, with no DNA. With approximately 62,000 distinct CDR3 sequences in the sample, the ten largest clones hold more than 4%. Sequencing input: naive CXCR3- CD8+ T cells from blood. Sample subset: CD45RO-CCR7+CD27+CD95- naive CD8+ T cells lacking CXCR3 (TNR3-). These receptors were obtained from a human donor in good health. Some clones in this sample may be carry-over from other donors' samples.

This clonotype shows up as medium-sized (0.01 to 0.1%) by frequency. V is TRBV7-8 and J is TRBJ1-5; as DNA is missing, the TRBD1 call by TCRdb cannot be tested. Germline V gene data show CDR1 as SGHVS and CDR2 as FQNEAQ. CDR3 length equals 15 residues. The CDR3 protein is CASSLWGESNQPQHF.

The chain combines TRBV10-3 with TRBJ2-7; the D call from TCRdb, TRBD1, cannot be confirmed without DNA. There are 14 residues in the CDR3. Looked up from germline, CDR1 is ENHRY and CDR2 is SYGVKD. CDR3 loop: CASTDRDRAYEQYF.

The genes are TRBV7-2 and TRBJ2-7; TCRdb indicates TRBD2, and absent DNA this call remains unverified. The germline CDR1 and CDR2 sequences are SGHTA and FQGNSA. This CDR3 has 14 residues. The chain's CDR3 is CASSRPGGPHEQYF.

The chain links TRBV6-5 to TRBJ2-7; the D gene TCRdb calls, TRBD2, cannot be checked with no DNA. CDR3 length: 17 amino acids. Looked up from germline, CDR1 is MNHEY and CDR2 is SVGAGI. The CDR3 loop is CASSYSSLAGTSYEQYF.

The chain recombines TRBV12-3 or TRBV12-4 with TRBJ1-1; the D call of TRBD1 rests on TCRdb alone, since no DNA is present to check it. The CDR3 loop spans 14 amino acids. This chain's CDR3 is CASRHPAASTEAFF.

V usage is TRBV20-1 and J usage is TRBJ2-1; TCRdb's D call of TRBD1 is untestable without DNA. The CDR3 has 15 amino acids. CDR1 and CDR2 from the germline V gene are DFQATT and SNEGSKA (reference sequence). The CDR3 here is CSAGGTGGFFGEQFF.

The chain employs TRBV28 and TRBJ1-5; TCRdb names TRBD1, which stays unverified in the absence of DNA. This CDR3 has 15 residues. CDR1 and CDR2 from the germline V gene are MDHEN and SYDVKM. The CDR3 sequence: CASRGTGAVNQPQHF.

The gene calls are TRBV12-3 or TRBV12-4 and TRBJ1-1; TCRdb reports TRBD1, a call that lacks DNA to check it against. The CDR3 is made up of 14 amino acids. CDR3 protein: CASSLVGQGTEAFF.

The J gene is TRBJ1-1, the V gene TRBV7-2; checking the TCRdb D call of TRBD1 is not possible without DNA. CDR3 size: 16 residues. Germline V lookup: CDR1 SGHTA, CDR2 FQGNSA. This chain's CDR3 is CASSLRPTAGSTEAFF.